The 2 T cell receptor beta chains below all came from one sample that was sequenced in a study of early T cells in non-severe SARS-CoV-2 infection (dated by TCRdb to 2020 to 2022). Library method: 5' RACE. Sequencer: NextSeq 500. The public reads were run again by TCRdb, first through fastp at Q25 and then through MiXCR, and only productive beta chains were kept. Each entry merges the rows of one CDR3 protein and shows their most common DNA and genes. This sample is represented by around 58,000 distinct CDR3 sequences; over 4.5% of them were singletons. The top ten clones comprise approximately 5% of the sample. Sequenced input: whole blood. The origin of the receptors is an adult who was a healthcare worker with PCR-confirmed SARS-CoV-2 infection or an uninfected control (not recorded which).

V gene TRBV6-5 combines with J gene TRBJ2-5, with D maybe TRBD1 (6 bases). This CDR3 region has 16 residues. CDR1 MNHEY and CDR2 SVGAGI come from the germline V gene. With 0 bases removed from V and 5 bases from J, the gap between germline ends came to 16 bases. The CDR3 is CASSYSVRGGRETQYF. Here the CDR3 DNA reads TGTGCCAGCAGTTACTCGGTCAGGGGTGGGCGGGAGACCCAGTACTTC.

The chain recombines TRBV27 with TRBJ1-5, with 9 bases identical to TRBD1. V shed 6 bases, J shed 6 bases, and the junction held 9 bases outside the gene matches. From germline, CDR1 is MNHEY and CDR2 SMNVEV (reference sequence). The CDR3 is 15 amino acids. Here the CDR3 reads CASRPETGGIQPQHF. The CDR3 DNA reads as TGTGCCAGCAGGCCCGAGACAGGGGGGATTCAGCCCCAGCATTTT.